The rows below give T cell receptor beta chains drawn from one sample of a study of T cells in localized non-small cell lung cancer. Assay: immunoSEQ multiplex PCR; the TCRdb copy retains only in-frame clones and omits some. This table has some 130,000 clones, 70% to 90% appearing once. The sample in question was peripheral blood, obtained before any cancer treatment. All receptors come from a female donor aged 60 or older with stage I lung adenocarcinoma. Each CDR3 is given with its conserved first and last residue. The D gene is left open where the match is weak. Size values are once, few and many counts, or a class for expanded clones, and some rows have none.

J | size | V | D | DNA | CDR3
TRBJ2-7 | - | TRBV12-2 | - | TGTGCAAGTCGCTTGGTATGGATGGAGGATTACGAGCAGTACTTC | CASRLVWMEDYEQYF
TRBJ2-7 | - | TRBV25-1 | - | TGTGCCAGCAGTGGCGTTGGGGGCGGTTCCGAGCAGTACTTC | CASSGVGGGSEQYF
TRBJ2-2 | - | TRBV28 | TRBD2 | TGTGCCACCAAGACTAGCGGGATGACCGGGGAGCTGTTTTTT | CATKTSGMTGELFF
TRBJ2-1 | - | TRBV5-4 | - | TGTGCCAGCAGCTTGAACCTGTTAGCCTACAATGAGCAGTTCTTC | CASSLNLLAYNEQFF
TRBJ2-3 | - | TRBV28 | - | TGTGCCAGCAGTATAGGGGGACTGGCGGATACGCAGTATTTT | CASSIGGLADTQYF
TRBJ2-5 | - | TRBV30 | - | TGTGCCTGGAGAAGGGGTCTGGAGACCCAGTACTTC | CAWRRGLETQYF
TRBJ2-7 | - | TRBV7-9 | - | TGTGCCAGCAAGGCCCCCCCCGGGACACACTCCTACGAGCAGTACTTC | CASKAPPGTHSYEQYF
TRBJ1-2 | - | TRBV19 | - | TGTGCCAGCCGAGAACTTAGGCGCAACTATGGCTACACCTTC | CASRELRRNYGYTF
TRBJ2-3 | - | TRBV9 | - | TGTGCCAGCAGCGGGTTAGATGTCACAGATACGCAGTATTTT | CASSGLDVTDTQYF
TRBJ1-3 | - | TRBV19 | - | TGTGCCAGTAGTCCCGGCTGGGGAAACACCATATATTTT | CASSPGWGNTIYF
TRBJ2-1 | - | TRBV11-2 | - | TGTGCCAGCAGCGGGAACCGCTACAATGAGCAGTTCTTC | CASSGNRYNEQFF
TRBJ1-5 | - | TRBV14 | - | TGTGCCAGCAGCCAAGATCTGGTCCAGCCCCAGCATTTT | CASSQDLVQPQHF
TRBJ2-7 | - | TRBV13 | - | TGTGCCAGCAGCTTAGACTCTTCGGTTTACGAGCAGTACTTC | CASSLDSSVYEQYF
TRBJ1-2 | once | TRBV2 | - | TGTGCCAGCAGTGAGCTTAGAACCCGATATGGCTACACCTTC | CASSELRTRYGYTF
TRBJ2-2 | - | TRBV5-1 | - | TGCGCCAGCATGGGACTCCCGAACACCGGGGAGCTGTTTTTT | CASMGLPNTGELFF
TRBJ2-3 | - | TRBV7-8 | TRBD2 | TGTGCCAGCAGCCAACTCCCGGGACTAGCGGGAGCCCTAGATAGAGATACGCAGTATTTT | CASSQLPGLAGALDRDTQYF
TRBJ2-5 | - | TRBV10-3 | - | TGTGCCATCAGTGACCCCCTACAGCTGTACCAAGAGACCCAGTACTTC | CAISDPLQLYQETQYF
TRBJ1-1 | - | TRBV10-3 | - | TGTGCCATCAAGGGCCTGGGGGCGGAAACTGAAGCTTTCTTT | CAIKGLGAETEAFF
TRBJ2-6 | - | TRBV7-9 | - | TGTGCCAGCAGCTTAGTAGGGGACTCTGGGGCCAACGTCCTGACTTTC | CASSLVGDSGANVLTF
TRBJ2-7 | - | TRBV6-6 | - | TGTGCCAGCAGCTCCGGGACTGGCCCTTTGGGGAACGAGCAGTACTTC | CASSSGTGPLGNEQYF
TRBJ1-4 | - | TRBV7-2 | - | TGTGCCAGCAGCTCTCTCGGACGCCTGGACACTAATGAAAAACTGTTTTTT | CASSSLGRLDTNEKLFF
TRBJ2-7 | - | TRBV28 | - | TGTGCCAGCAGCCCGGGACATAAGAGCTCCTACGAGCAGTACTTC | CASSPGHKSSYEQYF
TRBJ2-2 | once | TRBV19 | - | TGTGCCAGTAGGCAGGGTGTCGCCGGGGAGCTGTTTTTT | CASRQGVAGELFF
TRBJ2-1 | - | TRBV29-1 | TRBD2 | TGCAGCGTTGCCAAGGGACTAGCGGGGAATGAGCAGTTCTTC | CSVAKGLAGNEQFF
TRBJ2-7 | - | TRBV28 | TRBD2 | TGTGCCAGCAGTTTATTTCGGGCGGGAGGGCCGATCGAGCAGTACTTC | CASSLFRAGGPIEQYF
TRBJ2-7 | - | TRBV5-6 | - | TGTGCCAGCAGCTTTGGGAGTCGTAGTGAGCAGTACTTC | CASSFGSRSEQYF
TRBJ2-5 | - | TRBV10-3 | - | TGTGCCACCACAGGGGAGGGGGAGACCCAGTACTTC | CATTGEGETQYF
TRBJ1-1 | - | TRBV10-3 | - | TGTGCCATCAGTGAGGGGCAGATGAACACTGAAGCTTTCTTT | CAISEGQMNTEAFF
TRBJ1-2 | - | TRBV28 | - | TGTGCCAGCACCGGGACATTGTTCGGCTACACCTTC | CASTGTLFGYTF
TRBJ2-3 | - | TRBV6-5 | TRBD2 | TGTGCCAGCAGTCTAGCGGGAGTGAAAGATACGCAGTATTTT | CASSLAGVKDTQYF
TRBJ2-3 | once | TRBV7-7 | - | TGTGCTAGCAGCTCCGAGGACTTTAATACGCAGTATTTT | CASSSEDFNTQYF
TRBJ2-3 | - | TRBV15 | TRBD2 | TGTGCCACCAGCAGCTTAGAAGCGGGAGTTGTAGATACGCAGTATTTT | CATSSLEAGVVDTQYF
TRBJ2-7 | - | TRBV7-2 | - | TGTGCCAGCAGCTTAGGGACTGGCGCCTACGAGCAGTACTTC | CASSLGTGAYEQYF
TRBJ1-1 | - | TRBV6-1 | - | TGTGCCAGCAGTGAAATGGGGACTTTTAGGGCTGAAGCTTTCTTT | CASSEMGTFRAEAFF
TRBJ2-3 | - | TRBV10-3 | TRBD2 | TGTGCCACCAAGGGGCTAGCGGATACAGATACGCAGTATTTT | CATKGLADTDTQYF
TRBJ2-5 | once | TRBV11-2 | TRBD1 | TGTGCCAGCAGGCCACCGGGCAGGGGGCGCGAGACCCAGTACTTC | CASRPPGRGRETQYF
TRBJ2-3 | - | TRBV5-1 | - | TGCGCCAGCAGCTCACAGGGAACAGATACGCAGTATTTT | CASSSQGTDTQYF
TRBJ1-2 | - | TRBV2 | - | TGTGCCAGCAGAAGGGCGTCAGGCATGAACTATGGCTACACCTTC | CASRRASGMNYGYTF
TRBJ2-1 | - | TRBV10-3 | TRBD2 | TGTGCCATCAGTTTAGCGGGAGCCTATGAGCAGTTCTTC | CAISLAGAYEQFF
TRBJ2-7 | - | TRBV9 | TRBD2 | TGTGCCAGCAGCGCTGGACTAGCGGGAACGACATCCAACTACGAGCAGTACTTC | CASSAGLAGTTSNYEQYF